Below are 23 T cell receptor beta chains sequenced from a single sample in a study of early T cells in non-severe SARS-CoV-2 infection. TCRdb reanalysed the 5' RACE reads using MiXCR and keeps one entry per CDR3 protein. The repertoire holds some 66,000 distinct CDR3 sequences, 12% seen once, with 3.5% to 5.5% in the top ten. The sequenced sample was whole blood. These receptors came from an adult who was a healthcare worker with PCR-confirmed SARS-CoV-2 infection or an uninfected control (not recorded which).

This clonotype occurred a few times. The chain couples TRBV3-1 to TRBJ2-2, with D possibly TRBD1 on 5 matching bases. This CDR3 has 12 residues. Trimming took 3 bases from V and 7 from J, leaving 6 bases between them. Germline CDR1 and CDR2: LGHDT and YNNKEL (reference sequence). CDR3 sequence: CASSHRVGELFF. In DNA form, the CDR3 reads TGTGCCAGCAGCCACAGGGTCGGGGAGCTGTTTTTT. Supplemented by reference TRBV3-1 and TRBJ2-2, the full variable domain reads DTAVSQTPKYLVTQMGNDKSIKCEQNLGHDTMYWYKQDSKKFLKIMFSYNNKELIINETVPNRFSPKSPDKAHLNLHINSLELGDSAVYFCASSHRVGELFFGEGSRLTVL.

A few counts support this clonotype. The chain carries TRBV23-1 and TRBJ2-5; D perhaps matches TRBD1 (5 bases). TRBV23-1 is filed as an ORF, its function uncertain. V shed 0 bases and J shed 7 bases, with 15 bases lying between them. The CDR3 has 15 residues. The CDR3 reads CASSQSDTTKATQYF. CDR3 DNA: TGCGCCAGCAGTCAATCGGACACCACCAAAGCGACCCAGTACTTC.

The chain carries TRBV3-1 and TRBJ2-3; 9 nucleotides agree with TRBD1. Germline V gene data show CDR1 as LGHDT and CDR2 as YNNKEL (reference sequence). The trim removed 3 bases at V and 7 bases at J, leaving 35 bases unmatched. The CDR3 sequence is 24 residues long. This CDR3 is CASSHPSGEGRPGQGFLASNTQYF. The CDR3 DNA is TGTGCCAGCAGCCACCCATCGGGGGAGGGCCGACCGGGACAGGGCTTTCTCGCCTCTAATACGCAGTATTTT.

This clonotype was picked up a small number of times. J is TRBJ2-7 and V is TRBV6-5; 7 bases match TRBD1. This CDR3 is 14 amino acids long. J gave up 1 base and V 6 bases, and 6 bases lay outside the gene matches. Looked up from germline, CDR1 is MNHEY and CDR2 is SVGAGI. The CDR3 loop reads CASSRDRESYEQYF. CDR3 sequence (DNA): TGTGCCAGCAGCCGGGACAGAGAATCCTACGAGCAGTACTTC.

This chain links TRBV12-3 or TRBV12-4 with TRBJ1-1; no clear D gene. This CDR3 is built from 12 residues. Trimming pared 5 bases from V and 11 bases from J, leaving 15 bases between. The DNA for the CDR3 is TGTGCCAGCAGTGTCAGGACCCGCTCTGCTTTCTTT. It encodes CASSVRTRSAFF.

The sample holds a few counts of this clonotype. The chain links TRBV2 to TRBJ1-5; D may be TRBD1 (6 bases). Trimming pared 8 bases from V and 4 bases from J, leaving 21 bases between. CDR1 is SNHLY, CDR2 FYNNEI, per germline. The CDR3 runs 16 residues. In DNA form, the CDR3 reads TGTGCCAGCGCCCGGGGGCCCACCAACTTAAATCAGCCCCAGCATTTT. Protein product: CASARGPTNLNQPQHF. The full variable domain, completed using reference TRBV2 and TRBJ1-5, is EPEVTQTPSHQVTQMGQEVILRCVPISNHLYFYWYRQILGQKVEFLVSFYNNEISEKSEIFDDQFSVERPDGSNFTLKIRSTKLEDSAMYFCASARGPTNLNQPQHFGDGTRLSIL.

This clonotype was picked up a small number of times. The rearrangement joins TRBV18 to TRBJ2-3; D gene unclear. There are 14 residues in the CDR3. The germline V gene has CDR1 KGHSH and CDR2 LQKENI. V was cut by 5 bases and J by 3 bases, with 12 bases left in between. The CDR3, as DNA: TGTGCCAGCTCAGGACCAGTAGGAACAGATACGCAGTATTTT. Its translation: CASSGPVGTDTQYF.

Of note for this clonotype: A much more abundant neighbour one base away suggests this may be a read error. This chain joins TRBV5-6 and TRBJ2-1, with D perhaps TRBD1 or TRBD2 (6 bases each). The CDR3 runs 14 residues. Germline V gene sequence: CDR1 SGHDT, CDR2 YYEEEE. V dropped 7 bases and J dropped 8 bases, with 19 bases sitting between them. The CDR3 DNA is TGTGCCAGCGGCCCCAATGGGGGGCCGGATGAGCAGTTCTTC. This translates into CASGPNGGPDEQFF.

This clonotype has only a few counts. The chain carries TRBV5-1 and TRBJ2-3; 7 bases line up with TRBD1. The J segment lost 5 bases and the V segment lost 4 bases, leaving 7 bases of the junction unmatched. The germline V gene encodes CDR1 SGHRS and CDR2 YFSETQ. The CDR3 runs to 14 residues. DNA for the CDR3: TGCGCCAGCAGCAAAGGGACAGCAGGAGATACGCAGTATTTT. It translates to CASSKGTAGDTQYF.

The rearrangement links TRBV28 to TRBJ2-5; TRBD2 matches 9 bases. The germline V gene encodes CDR1 MDHEN and CDR2 SYDVKM. The CDR3 runs 16 residues. V gave up 6 bases and J gave up 4 bases; unmatched junction bases: 12. The DNA of the CDR3 is TGTGCCAGCAGACGCTCCGGGACTAGCTTAGGAGAGACCCAGTACTTC. Its translation: CASRRSGTSLGETQYF.

This clonotype has ten or more counts. The CDR3 coding sequence is TGTGCCAGCAGTAAAGACAGGTCCTACGAGCAGTACTTC. Protein product: CASSKDRSYEQYF. The gene calls are TRBV11-2 and TRBJ2-7; TRBD1 is a possible D gene (6 bases). This CDR3 is built from 13 residues. Germline CDR1 reads SGHAT; CDR2 reads FQNNGV. Deletions cut 6 bases from V and 1 base from J, with 10 bases between.

Ten or more counts support this clonotype. The chain joins TRBV4-1 to TRBJ2-5; D may correspond to TRBD1 or TRBD2 (5 bases each). CDR3 length: 16 residues. Germline CDR1 is MGHRA and CDR2 is YSYEKL. V lost 1 base and J lost 5, with 17 bases in between. CDR3 amino acids: CASSQVHPGPGETQYF. The CDR3 DNA follows: TGCGCCAGCAGCCAAGTACACCCGGGACCAGGGGAGACCCAGTACTTC.

The sample holds many counts of this clonotype. The chain links TRBV11-2 to TRBJ1-1, with D hard to call. Germline CDR1 is SGHAT and CDR2 is FQNNGV. V shed 0 bases and J shed 5 bases, with 7 bases lying between them. This CDR3 spans 13 amino acids. The CDR3 sequence is CASSLDGQTEAFF. CDR3 sequence (DNA): TGTGCCAGCAGCTTAGATGGTCAGACTGAAGCTTTCTTT.

CDR3 in amino acids: CASSQGATNSGELFF. DNA for the CDR3: TGTGCCAGCAGCCAAGGGGCCACTAACTCCGGGGAGCTGTTTTTT. This sequence joins TRBV4-2 and TRBJ2-2; D not certain. Germline V gene sequence: CDR1 LGHNA, CDR2 YNFKEQ. The CDR3 runs to 15 residues. V was trimmed by 1 base and J by 6 bases, leaving 12 bases between them.

The J gene is TRBJ2-2, the V gene TRBV11-2; D possibly uses TRBD1 or TRBD2 (5 bases each). The germline CDR1 and CDR2 sequences are SGHAT and FQNNGV. V lost 5 bases and J lost 6, with 22 bases in between. The CDR3 is 17 amino acids. The CDR3 loop reads CASSPRGQGSVPGELFF. In DNA, the CDR3 is TGTGCCAGCAGCCCTCGAGGGCAGGGTTCCGTTCCCGGGGAGCTGTTTTTT.

There are a few counts of this clonotype. The chain recombines TRBV5-1 with TRBJ2-7, with 14 nucleotides matching TRBD2. V lost 0 bases to trimming and J lost 2 bases; unmatched junction nucleotides: 4. CDR3 length: 17 amino acids. The V gene's germline CDR1 is SGHRS and CDR2 YFSETQ. For the CDR3, the DNA is TGCGCCAGCAGCTTGGCCCCGACTAGCGGGGGGGCCTACGAGCAGTACTTC. It is translated as CASSLAPTSGGAYEQYF.

This chain links TRBV19 with TRBJ1-5; D call uncertain. V dropped 6 bases and J dropped 1 base, with 13 bases sitting between them. This CDR3 has 15 amino acids. From germline, CDR1 is LNHDA and CDR2 SQIVND (reference sequence). This CDR3 is CASRAPGGSNQPQHF. The CDR3 DNA follows: TGTGCCAGTAGAGCACCGGGCGGCAGCAATCAGCCCCAGCATTTT.

This clonotype occurred many times. The rearrangement links TRBV20-1 to TRBJ1-5, with unresolved D. Trimming stripped 0 bases from V and 2 bases from J, with 14 bases between. The germline V gene has CDR1 DFQATT and CDR2 SNEGSKA (reference sequence). The CDR3 has 16 residues. For the CDR3, the DNA is TGCAGTGCTAGAGATTCACTCTCCGGAGGCAATCAGCCCCAGCATTTT. Its protein product is CSARDSLSGGNQPQHF.

Only a few counts were recorded for this clonotype. The gene calls are TRBV6-5 and TRBJ1-5, with D unresolved. Germline CDR1 MNHEY, CDR2 SVGAGI. The ends were cut back, 5 bases at V and 6 bases at J, with 17 bases in the middle. The CDR3 loop spans 15 amino acids. This CDR3 reads CASSPFMGGGQPQHF. The CDR3, as DNA: TGTGCCAGCAGTCCATTTATGGGTGGTGGTCAGCCCCAGCATTTT.

The chain links TRBV5-1 to TRBJ1-3; D is undetermined. The V gene lost 4 bases and the J gene lost 0 bases, with 14 bases spanning the gap. CDR3 size: 16 residues. The V gene's germline CDR1 is SGHRS and CDR2 YFSETQ. DNA for the CDR3: TGCGCCAGCAGCCAAGGAGACACAATCTCTGGAAACACCATATATTTT. It translates to CASSQGDTISGNTIYF.

The J gene is TRBJ2-7, the V gene TRBV12-3 or TRBV12-4; maybe TRBD1 (6 bases). V was shortened by 10 bases and J by 6 bases, with 19 bases between the two germline ends. The CDR3 contains 13 residues. Written as DNA, the CDR3 is TGTGCCACCGAAACAGGCCAGGGGTCCGAGCAGTACTTC. It translates to CATETGQGSEQYF.

J is TRBJ2-1 and V is TRBV20-1, with D tentatively TRBD2 (5 bases). This CDR3 contains 12 residues. In germline, CDR1 is DFQATT, CDR2 SNEGSKA (reference sequence). V lost 8 bases and J 8 bases, leaving 16 bases between the germline ends. The CDR3 coding sequence is TGCAGTCTGCCCACGGCGCGGGATGAGCAGTTCTTC. Encoded protein: CSLPTARDEQFF.

The V call is TRBV5-5, the J call TRBJ2-7; TRBD1 aligns across 10 bases. V was pared by 2 bases and J by 3 bases, with 5 bases of the junction left unmatched. In germline, CDR1 is SGHKS, CDR2 YYEKEE (reference sequence). The CDR3 is made up of 15 amino acids. CDR3 DNA: TGTGCCAGCAGCTTAGGGGACAGGGGACACTACGAGCAGTACTTC. This encodes CASSLGDRGHYEQYF.